The 5 T cell receptor beta chains presented below share a single source sample, sequenced in a study of long-term antiretroviral therapy in people with HIV. Running of the v3.0 immunoSEQ assay took place at survey level. The assay was immunoSEQ multiplex PCR, and TCRdb's table has in-frame clones only and misses some. The sample yields 15,000 to 20,000 clones, approximately 84% seen once. The source material was unsorted PBMCs, sampled 0.9 years after starting antiretroviral therapy. The receptors shown here come from a man between 18 and 29 years old with HIV.

The V call is TRBV15, the J call TRBJ1-4; TRBD1 aligns across 7 bases. The CDR3 length is 14 residues. Germline CDR1 reads LNHNV; CDR2 reads YYDKDF (reference sequence). The junction had 1 base not matched to a gene; V was cut back by 1 base and J by 5 bases. CDR3 in amino acids: CATSRGQGNEKLFF. The CDR3, as DNA: TGTGCCACCAGCAGAGGACAGGGAAATGAAAAACTGTTTTTT.

The genes are TRBV6-5 and TRBJ1-5, with D tentatively TRBD1 (5 bases). This CDR3 contains 13 residues. Germline V gives CDR1 MNHEY, CDR2 SVGAGI. V was cut by 4 bases and J by 9 bases, with 13 bases left in between. CDR3 protein: CASSWTPGGPQHF. The CDR3 nucleotides are TGTGCCAGCAGTTGGACACCCGGAGGGCCCCAGCATTTT.

The J gene is TRBJ1-2, the V gene TRBV5-5; no clear D. Trimming shortened V by 2 bases and J by 7 bases, and 12 bases separated the two germline ends. The CDR3 totals 13 residues. In germline, CDR1 is SGHKS, CDR2 YYEKEE (reference sequence). The CDR3 sequence is CASSLNLLGGYTF. The CDR3 DNA reads TGTGCCAGCAGCTTAAATCTGCTCGGTGGCTACACCTTC.

This chain connects TRBV30 to TRBJ1-1; D is unresolved. V lost 8 bases and J lost 0, with 10 bases in between. This CDR3 is 12 amino acids long. The germline V gene has CDR1 GTSNPN and CDR2 SVGIG (reference sequence). CDR3 coding DNA: TGTGCCAGTCGGGGTATGAACACTGAAGCTTTCTTT. It specifies CASRGMNTEAFF.

This clone turned up a few times. The V and J genes are TRBV2 and TRBJ1-2, with unresolved D. V lost 6 bases and J lost 2, with 1 base in between. Germline V CDR1 and CDR2: SNHLY, FYNNEI. This CDR3 spans 10 amino acids. DNA for the CDR3: TGTGCCAGCAGCAACTATGGCTACACCTTC. Its translation: CASSNYGYTF.